The source of this T cell receptor beta chain is a study of blood T cell repertoires in COVID-19. TCRdb's copy holds only in-frame clones and misses some; the assay was immunoSEQ multiplex PCR. The sample yields around 370,000 clones, roughly 86% seen once. Seattle's enrolled individuals joined amid active infection and were then monitored longitudinally. This receptor was obtained from a woman in her 70s with COVID-19, enrolled during active disease. The sequenced sample consisted of peripheral blood.

Here the CDR3 DNA reads TGTGCCAGCAGTTTAGACAAAGAGACTGGGGCCAACGTCCTGACTTTC. Translated: CASSLDKETGANVLTF. This rearrangement joins TRBV27 to TRBJ2-6; D not resolved. CDR1 is MNHEY, CDR2 SMNVEV, per germline (reference sequence). CDR3 size: 16 residues. Deletions cut 2 bases from V and 2 bases from J, with 10 bases between.